The rows below give T cell receptor beta chains drawn from one sample of a study of T cells after yellow fever vaccination. TCRdb recomputed calls from the 5' RACE reads with MiXCR, one row per CDR3 protein. The data hold about 260,000 distinct CDR3 sequences, with over 10% observed a single time. Material: CD4+ T cells sorted from PBMCs, obtained 45 days after the yellow fever booster vaccination. These receptors were taken from a man aged 30 to 39 who received the YFV17D yellow fever vaccine. CDR3s include the opening cysteine and the closing phenylalanine or tryptophan. D genes are given only for firm matches. The size of a clone is reported for some rows only, either as once, few or many, or as a class for expanded clones.

V	length	D	J	size	DNA	CDR3
TRBV12-3/TRBV12-4	17	NA	TRBJ2-7	NA	TGTGCCAGCAGTTTAGTGCTATCGGGACAAGACTTCTACGAGCAGTACTTC	CASSLVLSGQDFYEQYF
TRBV12-3/TRBV12-4	16	TRBD2	TRBJ2-1	NA	TGTGCCAGCAGTTTAGAGGCGGGAGGCGGGCACAATGAGCAGTTCTTC	CASSLEAGGGHNEQFF
TRBV7-2	13	TRBD1	TRBJ2-1	few	TGTGCCAGCAGCGCGTCCCGGGACAGCCCTAAGGTCTTC	CASSASRDSPKVF
TRBV12-3/TRBV12-4	13	NA	TRBJ1-6	NA	TGTGCCAGCAGTGGGGATGGCCTTTCACCCCTCCACTTT	CASSGDGLSPLHF
TRBV6-5	14	NA	TRBJ2-3	many	TGTGCCACGAGCAGGGGGGTGAGGACAGATACGCAGTATTTT	CATSRGVRTDTQYF
TRBV7-3	13	NA	TRBJ2-3	NA	TGTGCCAGCAGCTTCGGGGTCTCAGATACGCAGTATTTT	CASSFGVSDTQYF
TRBV15	15	NA	TRBJ2-1	NA	TGTGCCACCAGCAGAGATGTAACATCCGGGAATGAGCAGTTCTTC	CATSRDVTSGNEQFF
TRBV27	15	NA	TRBJ2-5	NA	TGTGCCAGCAGTAATAGCGAGGCCTACCAAGAGACCCAGTACTTC	CASSNSEAYQETQYF
TRBV4-2	15	NA	TRBJ2-7	NA	TGTGCCAGCAGCCAAGTAACGGGGTTGGACTACGAGCAGTACTTC	CASSQVTGLDYEQYF
TRBV11-1	14	NA	TRBJ2-1	NA	TGTGCCAGCAGCTTATCGGGAGCGAGCAATGAGCAGTTCTTC	CASSLSGASNEQFF
TRBV3-1	13	NA	TRBJ2-2	few	TGTGCCAGCAGCCAACGAGGGGCCGGGGAGCTGTTTTTT	CASSQRGAGELFF
TRBV6-1	13	NA	TRBJ2-5	NA	TGTGCCAGCAGTGAAGCGCCGGTTCGGACAAACGACTTC	CASSEAPVRTNDF
TRBV11-1	20	TRBD2	TRBJ2-7	NA	TGTGCCAGCAGCTTCCGGGGGGGACTAGCGGGAGCTCTCTTCTCCTACGAGCAGTACTTC	CASSFRGGLAGALFSYEQYF
TRBV29-1	14	NA	TRBJ2-6	few	TGCAGCGTTAGCGGACAGTCTGGGGCCAACGTCCTGACTTTC	CSVSGQSGANVLTF
TRBV12-3/TRBV12-4	14	NA	TRBJ1-6	NA	TGTGCCAGCAGTTGGGACAACGGCGGTTCACCCCTCCACTTT	CASSWDNGGSPLHF
TRBV7-2	17	TRBD2	TRBJ2-5	NA	TGTGCCAGCAGATTAGGACTAGCGGGAGTCGGGGGAGAGACCCAGTACTTC	CASRLGLAGVGGETQYF
TRBV19	15	NA	TRBJ2-7	few	TGTGCCAGTAATGATCCGCGGGCGGTCCGCTACGAGCAGTACTTC	CASNDPRAVRYEQYF
TRBV10-2	11	NA	TRBJ2-5	few	TGCGCCAGCAGTGAGGGTGGCCCCCAGTACTTC	CASSEGGPQYF
TRBV28	17	NA	TRBJ2-1	few	TGTGCCAGCAGCGGCCTACTCGGGAAAAGCTCCTACAATGAGCAGTTCTTC	CASSGLLGKSSYNEQFF
TRBV12-3/TRBV12-4	14	NA	TRBJ2-3	few	TGTGCCAGTGGTCCCCGCGGGATCCTAGATACGCAGTATTTT	CASGPRGILDTQYF
TRBV28	13	NA	TRBJ2-7	many	TGTGCCAGCAGTTTGTCCCACTCCTACGAGCAGTACTTC	CASSLSHSYEQYF
TRBV24-1	15	TRBD1	TRBJ2-5	many	TGTGCCACCAGTGATCCCGGGACAGAACAAGAGACCCAGTACTTC	CATSDPGTEQETQYF
TRBV7-6	16	TRBD2	TRBJ2-3	many	TGTGCCAGCAGCTTTACTAGCGGGACAAACACAGATACGCAGTATTTT	CASSFTSGTNTDTQYF
TRBV5-1	14	NA	TRBJ2-2	NA	TGCGCCAGCGGCCCTCAGGGTACTGCCGGGGAGCTGTTTTTT	CASGPQGTAGELFF
TRBV6-1	15	TRBD1	TRBJ2-7	NA	TGTGCCAGCAGCCACCGGGACAGGGGGCTGTACGAGCAGTACTTC	CASSHRDRGLYEQYF
TRBV20-1	13	NA	TRBJ2-2	few	TGCAGTGCTAGACTAGGGGTGGCCGGGGAGCTGTTTTTT	CSARLGVAGELFF
TRBV7-2	14	TRBD1	TRBJ1-2	NA	TGTGCCAGCAGCCCAGGGACAGGGGGTCGTGGCTACACCTTC	CASSPGTGGRGYTF
TRBV14	16	NA	TRBJ2-1	NA	TGTGCCAGCAGCCAAGACCCCGGAGGGCCCCCCAATGAGCAGTTCTTC	CASSQDPGGPPNEQFF
TRBV6-4	21	TRBD1	TRBJ2-3	NA	TGTGCCAGCAGTGACTCCTCGACAGGGTTGCCCTTGTTCGTCCGCACAGATACGCAGTATTTT	CASSDSSTGLPLFVRTDTQYF
TRBV6-2/TRBV6-3	10	NA	TRBJ2-1	NA	TGTGCCAGCGGTAGCAATGAGCAGTTCTTC	CASGSNEQFF